The 19 T cell receptor beta chains below come from one sample, sequenced in a study of blood T cell repertoires in COVID-19. The method was immunoSEQ multiplex PCR; TCRdb's version includes in-frame clones alone and lacks a portion of them. Among fewer than 90,000 clones listed, about 80% were seen once. The sample comprised peripheral blood. These receptors all stem from a woman of 80 years or more with acute or convalescent COVID-19.

This clone was counted a single time. The CDR3 region is CASSSRHPSYEQYF. CDR3 sequence (DNA): TGTGCCAGCAGTTCGAGGCACCCATCCTACGAGCAGTACTTC. The chain couples TRBV6-5 to TRBJ2-7; D call uncertain. The length of the CDR3 is 14 residues. The V gene lost 4 bases and the J gene lost 1 base, with 11 bases spanning the gap. CDR1 and CDR2 (germline): MNHEY, SVGAGI.

Only one count was recorded for this clone. The DNA of the CDR3 is TGCGCCAGCAGCCCCCACAGGGATACGCAGTATTTT. Protein product: CASSPHRDTQYF. This sequence joins TRBV4-1 and TRBJ2-3; the D gene is possibly TRBD1 (5 bases). Trimming removed 4 bases from V and 6 bases from J, with 8 bases in between. CDR3 size: 12 residues. CDR1 and CDR2 from the germline V gene are MGHRA and YSYEKL.

This rearrangement joins TRBV7-9 to TRBJ1-1; 7 nucleotides match TRBD1. The CDR3 is made up of 14 amino acids. Germline CDR1 and CDR2: SEHNR and FQNEAQ (reference sequence). Unmatched junction bases numbered 6, after V lost 5 bases and J lost 3 bases. CDR3 DNA sequence: TGTGCCAGCAGCGGAGGGGGCAGGGACACTGAAGCTTTCTTT. Amino acids: CASSGGGRDTEAFF.

The V gene is TRBV3-1 (or the pseudogene TRBV3-2), the J gene TRBJ2-2; D may be TRBD1 (6 bases). The CDR3 loop spans 15 amino acids. Trimming took off 8 bases at V and 4 bases at J, with 17 bases between the two ends. Germline V gene data show CDR1 as LGHDT and CDR2 as YNNKEL (reference sequence). The CDR3 protein is CASRGRGVGTGELFF. CDR3 coding DNA: TGTGCCAGCCGCGGCAGGGGTGTAGGCACCGGGGAGCTGTTTTTT.

The count of this clone is one. This rearrangement joins TRBV11-2 to TRBJ1-2; TRBD1 matches at 9 bases. V shed 5 bases and J 4 bases; nucleotides not matched to a gene: 8. In germline, CDR1 is SGHAT, CDR2 FQNNGV. The CDR3 contains 15 residues. For the CDR3, the DNA is TGTGCCAGCAGCACCCCGGGACAGGGCGTCTATGGCTACACCTTC. It yields the protein CASSTPGQGVYGYTF.

The CDR3 nucleotides read TGTGCCAGCAGTGGACTCTCCGGACAGGCGGTATACAATGAGCAGTTCTTC. Protein product: CASSGLSGQAVYNEQFF. V gene TRBV6-1 combines with J gene TRBJ2-1, with 7 bases matching TRBD1. Losses at the gene ends were 4 bases for V and 4 bases for J; bases not matched to a gene: 13. CDR1 is MNHNS, CDR2 SASEGT, per germline. The CDR3 runs 17 residues.

The J gene is TRBJ2-3, the V gene TRBV5-8, with 7 bases identical to TRBD2. The CDR3 runs to 13 residues. With V trimmed by 2 bases and J by 5 bases, 2 bases remained unmatched. The germline gives CDR1 SGHTS, CDR2 YDEGEE. Here the CDR3 DNA reads TGTGCCAGCAGCTTCCCGGGAGGAGATACGCAGTATTTT. This codes for CASSFPGGDTQYF.

V usage is TRBV30 and J usage is TRBJ2-1, with D possibly TRBD2 on 6 matching bases. Germline CDR1 and CDR2: GTSNPN and SVGIG (reference sequence). This CDR3 has 14 amino acids. V lost 3 bases and J 3 bases, leaving 12 bases between the germline ends. Written as DNA, the CDR3 is TGTGCCTGGAGCCCGGGACTCCACTACAATGAGCAGTTCTTC. Protein sequence: CAWSPGLHYNEQFF. Full variable domain (outside the CDR3, taken from reference TRBV30 and TRBJ2-1): SQTIHQWPATLVQPVGSPLSLECTVEGTSNPNLYWYRQAAGRGLQLLFYSVGIGQISSEVPQNLSASRPQDRQFILSSKKLLLSDSGFYLCAWSPGLHYNEQFFGPGTRLTVL.

The chain couples TRBV11-2 to TRBJ2-3, with a weak D call TRBD2 (5 bases). Germline values: CDR1 SGHAT, CDR2 FQNNGV. Trimming took off 2 bases at V and 1 base at J, with 7 bases between the two ends. This CDR3 contains 14 residues. The CDR3 sequence is CASSLWRGTDTQYF. The CDR3 DNA reads as TGTGCCAGCAGCTTATGGCGGGGCACAGATACGCAGTATTTT. Looking up the rest from reference TRBV11-2 and TRBJ2-3 gives the full variable domain: EAGVAQSPRYKIIEKRQSVAFWCNPISGHATLYWYQQILGQGPKLLIQFQNNGVVDDSQLPKDRFSAERLKGVDSTLKIQPAKLEDSAVYLCASSLWRGTDTQYFGPGTRLTVL.

The CDR3 nucleotides read TGCGCCAGCAGCTTGAGGGGGCCCTCCGGGGAGACCCAGTACTTC. Translated, it gives CASSLRGPSGETQYF. The genes are TRBV5-1 and TRBJ2-5; 7 positions match TRBD1. With V trimmed by 1 base and J by 5 bases, 8 bases remained unmatched. The CDR3 is made up of 15 amino acids. The germline V gene encodes CDR1 SGHRS and CDR2 YFSETQ.

The rearrangement joins TRBV6-5 to TRBJ2-7, with TRBD1 matching over 9 bases. Looked up from germline, CDR1 is MNHEY and CDR2 is SVGAGI. This CDR3 contains 15 residues. V shed 5 bases, J shed 3 bases, and the junction held 8 bases outside the gene matches. The CDR3 region has the DNA TGTGCCAGCAGTCGCGAAGGACAGGGGAACTACGAGCAGTACTTC. Translating gives CASSREGQGNYEQYF.

This clone appeared a single time. The chain uses TRBV27 and TRBJ2-1, with 11 nucleotides matching TRBD2. Unmatched junction bases numbered 8, after V lost 6 bases and J lost 4 bases. Germline assignment: CDR1 MNHEY and CDR2 SMNVEV (reference sequence). This CDR3 region has 16 residues. The CDR3, as DNA: TGTGCCAGCAGCTCGCCGACTAGCGGGGTATACAATGAGCAGTTCTTC. It is translated as CASSSPTSGVYNEQFF.

The rearrangement uses TRBV19 and TRBJ1-2; TRBD1 is a possible D gene (6 bases). V shed 7 bases and J shed 3 bases, with 12 bases lying between them. This CDR3 spans 13 amino acids. Germline V gives CDR1 LNHDA, CDR2 SQIVND (reference sequence). Here the CDR3 DNA reads TGTGCCAGTACCGGACAGTTTTACTATGGCTACACCTTC. The encoded protein is CASTGQFYYGYTF.

The rearrangement links TRBV29-1 to TRBJ1-2; 7 bases agree with TRBD1. With 2 bases clipped from V and 4 bases from J, the junction kept 7 bases outside the gene matches. The CDR3 sequence is 14 residues long. CDR1 and CDR2 (germline): SQVTM, ANQGSEA. The CDR3 protein is CSVERGQATYGYTF. The CDR3 bases are TGCAGCGTTGAAAGGGGGCAGGCTACCTATGGCTACACCTTC.

In its sample, this clone was seen a few times. The V call is TRBV29-1, the J call TRBJ1-1; no firm D call. V was shortened by 2 bases and J by 3 bases, with 7 bases between the two germline ends. Germline V gives CDR1 SQVTM, CDR2 ANQGSEA. The CDR3 totals 12 residues. DNA for the CDR3: TGCAGCGTTGAAAAGCTCTACACTGAAGCTTTCTTT. Its translation: CSVEKLYTEAFF.

J is TRBJ2-3 and V is TRBV6-6; possible D gene TRBD2, 6 bases. This CDR3 region has 14 residues. Germline assignment: CDR1 MNHNY and CDR2 SVGAGI (reference sequence). Trimming left V 5 bases short and J 4 bases short, with 13 bases between. The CDR3 DNA reads TGTGCCAGCAGTCAACGGACTATCCCAGATACGCAGTATTTT. Its protein is CASSQRTIPDTQYF.

Remarks on this clone: Its ends do not fully match the called genes, so a read error is possible. The rearrangement joins TRBV14 to TRBJ1-6; 7 bases match TRBD1. Germline V lookup: CDR1 SGHDN, CDR2 FVKESK. The CDR3 has 13 amino acids. The CDR3 nucleotides read TGTGCCAGCTACGAAGGGGGCCGACCGCTTCCCCCCTTT. It translates to CASYEGGRPLPPF.

The chain joins TRBV19 to TRBJ2-7; tentatively, D is TRBD1 (6 bases). The germline V gene encodes CDR1 LNHDA and CDR2 SQIVND (reference sequence). The length of the CDR3 is 12 residues. Trimming pared 5 bases from V and 4 bases from J, leaving 9 bases between. The CDR3 nucleotides read TGTGCCAGTAGTGTGGACAGTTACGAGCAGTACTTC. Translated: CASSVDSYEQYF.

V gene TRBV5-1 combines with J gene TRBJ1-2; no firm D call. Trimming took 0 bases from V and 8 from J, leaving 14 bases between them. CDR3 size: 14 residues. Germline V lookup: CDR1 SGHRS, CDR2 YFSETQ. Here the CDR3 DNA reads TGCGCCAGCAGCTTGGACGTCGGCAGCGCAGGCTACACCTTC. Translated: CASSLDVGSAGYTF.